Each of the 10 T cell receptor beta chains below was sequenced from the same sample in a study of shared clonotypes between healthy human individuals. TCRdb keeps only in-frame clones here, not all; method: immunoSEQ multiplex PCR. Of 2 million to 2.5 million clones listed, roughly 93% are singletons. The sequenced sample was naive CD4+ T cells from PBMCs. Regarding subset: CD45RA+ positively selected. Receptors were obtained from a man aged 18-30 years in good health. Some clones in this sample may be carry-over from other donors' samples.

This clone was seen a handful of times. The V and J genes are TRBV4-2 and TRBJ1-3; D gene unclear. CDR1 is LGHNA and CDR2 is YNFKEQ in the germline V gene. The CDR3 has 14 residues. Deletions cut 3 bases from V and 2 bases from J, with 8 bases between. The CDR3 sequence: CASSHGTTGNTIYF. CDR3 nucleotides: TGTGCCAGCAGCCACGGAACTACTGGAAACACCATATATTTT.

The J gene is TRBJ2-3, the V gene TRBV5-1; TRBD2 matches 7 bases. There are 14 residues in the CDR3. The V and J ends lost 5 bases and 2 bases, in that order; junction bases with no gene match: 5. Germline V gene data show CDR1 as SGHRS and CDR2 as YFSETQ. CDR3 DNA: TGCGCCAGCAGAATAGCGGGCCCCACAGATACGCAGTATTTT. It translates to CASRIAGPTDTQYF.

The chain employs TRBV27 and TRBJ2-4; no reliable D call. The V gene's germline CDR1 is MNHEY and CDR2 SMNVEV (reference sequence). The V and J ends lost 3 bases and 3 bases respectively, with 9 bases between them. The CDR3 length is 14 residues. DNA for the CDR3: TGTGCCAGCAGTTTCCGTGGGGTCAAAAACATTCAGTACTTC. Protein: CASSFRGVKNIQYF.

CDR3 protein: CASSPRQNNEKLFF. The DNA of the CDR3 is TGTGCCAGCAGCCCCCGTCAGAATAATGAAAAACTGTTTTTT. The chain employs TRBV7-3 and TRBJ1-4, with no clear D. The CDR3 runs 14 residues. CDR1 and CDR2 (germline): SGHTA, FQGTGA. Trimming pared 5 bases from V and 4 bases from J, leaving 11 bases between. The whole variable domain, filled in from reference TRBV7-3 and TRBJ1-4, reads GAGVSQTPSNKVTEKGKYVELRCDPISGHTALYWYRQSLGQGPEFLIYFQGTGAADDSGLPNDRFFAVRPEGSVSTLKIQRTERGDSAVYLCASSPRQNNEKLFFGSGTQLSVL.

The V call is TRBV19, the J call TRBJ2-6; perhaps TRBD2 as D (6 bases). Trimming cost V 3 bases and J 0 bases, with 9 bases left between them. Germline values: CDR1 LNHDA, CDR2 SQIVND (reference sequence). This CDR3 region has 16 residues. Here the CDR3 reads CASSMEGLSGANVLTF. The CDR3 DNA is TGTGCCAGTAGTATGGAGGGCCTCTCTGGGGCCAACGTCCTGACTTTC.

CDR3 sequence: CASSPASGGGFDYGYTF. DNA of the CDR3: TGTGCCAGCTCACCAGCCTCCGGGGGGGGGTTCGACTATGGCTACACCTTC. V usage is TRBV18 and J usage is TRBJ1-2, with a weak D call TRBD1 (5 bases). CDR1 and CDR2 (germline): KGHSH, LQKENI. The CDR3 is made up of 17 amino acids. V lost 2 bases and J lost 3, with 19 bases in between.

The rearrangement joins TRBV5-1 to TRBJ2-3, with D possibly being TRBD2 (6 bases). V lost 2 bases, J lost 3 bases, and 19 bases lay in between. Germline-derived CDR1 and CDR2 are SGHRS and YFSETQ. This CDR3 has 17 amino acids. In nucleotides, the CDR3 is TGCGCCAGCAGCTTTAATTCTCCGGGACTCATTACAGATACGCAGTATTTT. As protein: CASSFNSPGLITDTQYF.

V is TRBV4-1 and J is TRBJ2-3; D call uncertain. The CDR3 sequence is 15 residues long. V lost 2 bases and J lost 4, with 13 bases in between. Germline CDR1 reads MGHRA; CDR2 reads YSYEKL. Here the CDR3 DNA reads TGCGCCAGCAGCCAACAAGCAGGAAGCGCAGATACGCAGTATTTT. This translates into CASSQQAGSADTQYF.

CDR3 in DNA: TGTGCCAGCAGTCCGGGGGGCGGGACTACACCCTACGAGCAGTACTTC. It encodes CASSPGGGTTPYEQYF. This rearrangement joins TRBV11-2 to TRBJ2-7; D perhaps matches TRBD2 (7 bases). Germline CDR1 reads SGHAT; CDR2 reads FQNNGV. Between the trimmed V and J ends, which lost 6 bases and 2 bases, there was a span of 20 bases. This CDR3 has 16 residues.

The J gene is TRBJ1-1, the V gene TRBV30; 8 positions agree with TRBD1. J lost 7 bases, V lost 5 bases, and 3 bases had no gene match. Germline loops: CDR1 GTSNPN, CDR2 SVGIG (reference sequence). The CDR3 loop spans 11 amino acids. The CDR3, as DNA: TGTGCCTGGCGAGGGACAGGTGAAGCTTTCTTT. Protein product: CAWRGTGEAFF. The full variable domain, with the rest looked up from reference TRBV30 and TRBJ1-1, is SQTIHQWPATLVQPVGSPLSLECTVEGTSNPNLYWYRQAAGRGLQLLFYSVGIGQISSEVPQNLSASRPQDRQFILSSKKLLLSDSGFYLCAWRGTGEAFFGQGTRLTVV.